The 25 T cell receptor beta chains in this list originate from one sample, sequenced in a study of cytomegalovirus exposure and HLA in healthy donors. In the PCR, 60 Vbeta and 13 Jbeta primers were used. Generated by immunoSEQ multiplex PCR, the TCRdb table keeps only in-frame clones and is missing some. The top ten clones hold 9.5% to 13% of a sample with around 68,000 clones, just over 65% of them seen once. The sample consisted of PBMCs. Source of these receptors: a woman aged 25 to 45 in good health and CMV-seronegative.

CDR3 sequence: CASSYLAGDEQFF. In DNA, the CDR3 is TGTGCCAGCAGTTACCTAGCGGGGGATGAGCAGTTCTTC. V is TRBV6-6 and J is TRBJ2-1; 10 bases fit TRBD2. The CDR3 contains 13 residues. V lost 2 bases and J lost 8; bases outside the gene matches: 0. Germline V CDR1 and CDR2: MNHNY, SVGAGI (reference sequence).

The gene calls are TRBV29-1 and TRBJ2-7; TRBD2 matches 7 bases. From germline, CDR1 is SQVTM and CDR2 ANQGSEA. This CDR3 spans 12 amino acids. V dropped 5 bases and J dropped 0; count of bases not matched to a gene: 1. CDR3 loop: CSVRTSSYEQYF. The CDR3, as DNA: TGCAGCGTTCGGACTAGCTCCTACGAGCAGTACTTC.

This chain connects TRBV5-1 to TRBJ2-7; 8 bases align to TRBD2. The CDR3 spans 15 residues. Trimming removed 4 bases from V and 5 bases from J; junction bases left unmatched: 11. Germline lookup yields CDR1 SGHRS and CDR2 YFSETQ. In DNA, the CDR3 is TGCGCCAGCAGCCGGGGGACTAGAGGCATCCACGAGCAGTACTTC. Amino acids: CASSRGTRGIHEQYF.

The J gene is TRBJ2-5, the V gene TRBV28; 8 bases agree with TRBD2. The J call may be wrong; the DNA end is better matched by TRBJ2-7. CDR1 and CDR2 (germline): MDHEN, SYDVKM. CDR3 length: 15 residues. CDR3 residues: CASSPPRGGVYEQYF. CDR3 in DNA: TGTGCCAGCAGTCCCCCCCGGGGGGGTGTCTACGAGCAGTACTTC.

V gene TRBV19 combines with J gene TRBJ2-7; maybe TRBD1 (6 bases). V was clipped by 5 bases and J by 7 bases, with 21 bases between them. The length of the CDR3 is 15 residues. Germline V gene lookup returns CDR1 LNHDA and CDR2 SQIVND (reference sequence). The CDR3 is CASSASGQSTSEQYF. The CDR3 DNA follows: TGTGCCAGTAGTGCTAGTGGACAGAGTACGTCTGAGCAGTACTTC.

This chain links TRBV9 with TRBJ1-6; tentative D call: TRBD1 (5 bases). The V gene lost 0 bases and the J gene lost 7 bases, with 17 bases spanning the gap. Germline assignment: CDR1 SGDLS and CDR2 YYNGEE. This CDR3 has 17 amino acids. CDR3 residues: CASSVGRERDLNSPLHF. Here the CDR3 DNA reads TGTGCCAGCAGCGTAGGGAGAGAACGGGACTTAAATTCACCCCTCCACTTT.

This chain joins TRBV6-1 and TRBJ1-5; no clear D. Germline V gene sequence: CDR1 MNHNS, CDR2 SASEGT. With 7 bases removed from V and 4 bases from J, the gap between germline ends came to 8 bases. This CDR3 comprises 12 residues. The CDR3 protein is CASKEFNQPQHF. The DNA for the CDR3 is TGTGCCAGCAAAGAGTTTAATCAGCCCCAGCATTTT.

The chain has TRBV6-1 and TRBJ2-1, with 7 positions matching TRBD1. The V and J ends lost 4 bases and 3 bases, in that order; junction bases with no gene match: 9. CDR3 length: 16 residues. Per the germline V gene, CDR1 is MNHNS and CDR2 is SASEGT. CDR3 sequence reads: CASSVSGTAIYNEQFF. The CDR3 region has the DNA TGTGCCAGCAGTGTTTCCGGGACAGCCATCTACAATGAGCAGTTCTTC.

The gene calls are TRBV6-1 and TRBJ2-3, with a tentative D call TRBD1 (5 bases). Trimming took off 4 bases at V and 6 bases at J, with 8 bases between the two ends. CDR1 is MNHNS, CDR2 SASEGT, per germline. The CDR3 has 12 amino acids. This CDR3 is CASSASGDTQYF. Here the CDR3 DNA reads TGTGCCAGCAGTGCATCAGGGGATACGCAGTATTTT.

The chain employs TRBV27 and TRBJ1-6, with 7 bases lining up with TRBD1. Germline V gene lookup returns CDR1 MNHEY and CDR2 SMNVEV (reference sequence). After removal of 0 bases from V and 10 bases from J, the junction contained 6 bases not matched to a gene. The CDR3 length is 15 residues. In DNA, the CDR3 is TGTGCCAGCAGTTTATCGGTGACAGGGAAATCACCCCTCCACTTT. This gives the protein CASSLSVTGKSPLHF.

This clone was picked up a small number of times. This sequence joins TRBV5-1 and TRBJ1-6; D is unclear. Trimming removed 0 bases at V and 4 bases at J, with 8 bases between. Germline CDR1 and CDR2: SGHRS and YFSETQ. The length of the CDR3 is 15 residues. Here the CDR3 reads CASSLDSPYNSPLHF. DNA for the CDR3: TGCGCCAGCAGCTTGGACAGCCCTTATAATTCACCCCTCCACTTT.

The table lists this clone with a few counts. J is TRBJ1-2 and V is TRBV30, with D perhaps matching TRBD1 (6 bases). The CDR3 loop spans 14 amino acids. Germline CDR1 reads GTSNPN; CDR2 reads SVGIG (reference sequence). The ends were cut back, 0 bases at V and 8 bases at J, with 16 bases in the middle. The CDR3 DNA sequence: TGTGCCTGGAGTGTTACGCGGGGGCTGCGAGGCTACACCTTC. Translation: CAWSVTRGLRGYTF.

This clone appeared a single time. The V call is TRBV4-2, the J call TRBJ1-5; TRBD1 might be the D (5 bases). In germline, CDR1 is LGHNA, CDR2 YNFKEQ. The CDR3 is 14 residues long. Between the trimmed V and J ends, which lost 0 bases and 3 bases, there was a span of 6 bases. CDR3 loop: CASSQDRDNQPQHF. CDR3 DNA sequence: TGTGCCAGCAGCCAAGACAGGGACAATCAGCCCCAGCATTTT.

This sequence joins TRBV14 and TRBJ2-7; TRBD1 matches 8 bases. The ends lost 0 bases at V and 4 bases at J; junction bases unmatched: 8. Germline CDR1 reads SGHDN; CDR2 reads FVKESK. The CDR3 totals 16 residues. The CDR3 is CASSQEWGRGQYEQYF. CDR3 in DNA: TGTGCCAGCAGCCAAGAATGGGGCAGGGGGCAGTACGAGCAGTACTTC.

This CDR3 is CASSQDFGERTEAFF. The DNA of the CDR3 is TGCGCCAGCAGCCAAGATTTCGGAGAGCGCACTGAAGCTTTCTTT. The gene calls are TRBV4-1 and TRBJ1-1; D is unclear. Per the germline V gene, CDR1 is MGHRA and CDR2 is YSYEKL. The CDR3 totals 15 residues. V lost 0 bases, J lost 4 bases, and 12 bases lay in between.

This chain joins TRBV2 and TRBJ1-1; D is undetermined. The CDR3 contains 12 residues. V lost 11 bases, J lost 5 bases, and 15 bases lay in between. CDR1 is SNHLY, CDR2 FYNNEI, per germline. DNA for the CDR3: TGTGCCGTCGACTCCCGTGGGACTGAAGCTTTCTTT. It encodes CAVDSRGTEAFF.

This chain uses TRBV5-1 with TRBJ2-1, with D possibly matching TRBD2 (5 bases). Per germline, CDR1 SGHRS and CDR2 YFSETQ. The CDR3 sequence is 14 residues long. The V and J ends lost 1 base and 3 bases respectively, with 8 bases between them. The CDR3, as DNA: TGCGCCAGCAGCTTGAACCGGGGCTACAATGAGCAGTTCTTC. Its protein product is CASSLNRGYNEQFF.

Points on this clone: This specimen includes other DNA sequences encoding the same CDR3. V is TRBV2 and J is TRBJ2-7; 9 bases line up with TRBD1. This CDR3 has 15 amino acids. Per the germline V gene, CDR1 is SNHLY and CDR2 is FYNNEI. V was pared by 3 bases and J by 5 bases, with 8 bases of the junction left unmatched. CDR3 amino acids: CASSEARQGVNEQYF. The CDR3 nucleotides read TGTGCCAGCAGTGAGGCCCGACAGGGGGTCAACGAGCAGTACTTC.

This chain uses TRBV7-9 with TRBJ1-5; 9 bases align to TRBD1. V shed 4 bases and J 4 bases; nucleotides not matched to a gene: 5. CDR3 length: 15 residues. The germline gives CDR1 SEHNR, CDR2 FQNEAQ (reference sequence). The DNA of the CDR3 is TGTGCCAGCAGCTCGGGACAGGGAGGGAATCAGCCCCAGCATTTT. It specifies CASSSGQGGNQPQHF.

The count of this clone is one. V gene TRBV9 combines with J gene TRBJ2-1; a weak D match, TRBD2 (6 bases). There are 14 residues in the CDR3. The germline V gene has CDR1 SGDLS and CDR2 YYNGEE. The V and J ends lost 4 bases and 2 bases respectively, with 10 bases between them. CDR3 DNA sequence: TGTGCCAGCAGCCGGCGGGGTCCCTACAATGAGCAGTTCTTC. Amino acids: CASSRRGPYNEQFF.

J is TRBJ2-4 and V is TRBV5-8, with 12 positions matching TRBD1. This CDR3 is 16 amino acids long. J was trimmed by 13 bases and V by 4 bases; bases with no gene match: 15. Germline V lookup: CDR1 SGHTS, CDR2 YDEGEE. The CDR3 DNA reads as TGTGCCAGCAGCAGAAACCGGGACAGGGGGCGAGTTTTCCAGTACTTC. Its protein is CASSRNRDRGRVFQYF.

The rearrangement links TRBV19 to TRBJ2-7; TRBD2 might be the D (7 bases). The germline CDR1 and CDR2 sequences are LNHDA and SQIVND (reference sequence). V was cut by 6 bases and J by 5 bases, with 17 bases left in between. This CDR3 contains 14 residues. The CDR3, as DNA: TGTGCCAGTAGGACAGAATGGGGGGGCGACGAGCAGTACTTC. Its protein product is CASRTEWGGDEQYF.

The chain has TRBV9 and TRBJ2-2; D might be TRBD1 (5 bases). CDR3 size: 15 residues. Deletions cut 6 bases from V and 7 bases from J, with 19 bases between. Per germline, CDR1 SGDLS and CDR2 YYNGEE. The CDR3 loop is CASNPQAGYGGELFF. The CDR3 DNA reads as TGTGCCAGCAACCCTCAGGCAGGGTACGGCGGGGAGCTGTTTTTT.

This clone has a handful of counts. The chain combines TRBV5-5 with TRBJ2-6; D not certain. This CDR3 has 18 residues. CDR1 is SGHKS and CDR2 is YYEKEE in the germline V gene (reference sequence). V was clipped by 2 bases and J by 4 bases, with 19 bases between them. DNA of the CDR3: TGTGCCAGCAGCTTAGGCAGGTCAATTAACTCGGGGGCCAACGTCCTGACTTTC. Translated, it gives CASSLGRSINSGANVLTF.

The chain joins TRBV19 to TRBJ1-6; D is uncertain. Germline V gene data show CDR1 as LNHDA and CDR2 as SQIVND (reference sequence). This CDR3 region has 14 residues. Trimming left V 7 bases short and J 0 bases short, with 7 bases between. The CDR3 loop is CASTVASYNSPLHF. The CDR3, as DNA: TGTGCCAGTACGGTCGCCTCCTATAATTCACCCCTCCACTTT. The variable domain in full, with the rest retrieved from reference TRBV19 and TRBJ1-6, is DGGITQSPKYLFRKEGQNVTLSCEQNLNHDAMYWYRQDPGQGLRLIYYSQIVNDFQKGDIAEGYSVSREKKESFPLTVTSAQKNPTAFYLCASTVASYNSPLHFGNGTRLTVT.